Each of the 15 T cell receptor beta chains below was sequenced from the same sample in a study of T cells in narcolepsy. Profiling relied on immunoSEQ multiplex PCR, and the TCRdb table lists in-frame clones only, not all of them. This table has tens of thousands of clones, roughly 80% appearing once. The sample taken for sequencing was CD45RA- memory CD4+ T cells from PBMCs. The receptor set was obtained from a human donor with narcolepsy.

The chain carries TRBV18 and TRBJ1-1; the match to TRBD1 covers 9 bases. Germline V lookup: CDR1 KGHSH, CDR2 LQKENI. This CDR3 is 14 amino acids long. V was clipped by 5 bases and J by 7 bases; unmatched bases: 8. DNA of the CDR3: TGTGCCAGCTCAACAGGACAGGGGCGCTTTGAAGCTTTCTTT. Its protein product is CASSTGQGRFEAFF.

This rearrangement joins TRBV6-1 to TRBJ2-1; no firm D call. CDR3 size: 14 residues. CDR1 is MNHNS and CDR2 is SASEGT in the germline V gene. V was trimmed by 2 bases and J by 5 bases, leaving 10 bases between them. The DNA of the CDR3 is TGTGCCAGCAGTGAAACCGACAACCACAATGAGCAGTTCTTC. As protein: CASSETDNHNEQFF.

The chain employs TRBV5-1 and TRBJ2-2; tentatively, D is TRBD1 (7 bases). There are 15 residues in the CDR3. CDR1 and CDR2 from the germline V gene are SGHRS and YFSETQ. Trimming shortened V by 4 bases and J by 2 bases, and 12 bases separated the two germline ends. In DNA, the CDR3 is TGCGCCAGCAGCAGGGGGGACAGTAACACCGGGGAGCTGTTTTTT. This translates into CASSRGDSNTGELFF.

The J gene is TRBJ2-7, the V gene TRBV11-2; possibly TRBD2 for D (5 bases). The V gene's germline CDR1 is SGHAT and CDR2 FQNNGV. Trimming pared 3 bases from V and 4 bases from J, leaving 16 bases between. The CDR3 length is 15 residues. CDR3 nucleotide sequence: TGTGCCAGCAGCTTCTCGGGCCGAGGGTCTTACGAGCAGTACTTC. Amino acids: CASSFSGRGSYEQYF.

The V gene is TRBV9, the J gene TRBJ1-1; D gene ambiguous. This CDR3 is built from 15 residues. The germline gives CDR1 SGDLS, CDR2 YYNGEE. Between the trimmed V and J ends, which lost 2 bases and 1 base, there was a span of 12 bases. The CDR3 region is CASSVSPAANTEAFF. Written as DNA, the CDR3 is TGTGCCAGCAGCGTTTCCCCGGCAGCGAACACTGAAGCTTTCTTT. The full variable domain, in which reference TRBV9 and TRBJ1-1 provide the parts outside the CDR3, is DSGVTQTPKHLITATGQRVTLRCSPRSGDLSVYWYQQSLDQGLQFLIQYYNGEERAKGNILERFSAQQFPDLHSELNLSSLELGDSALYFCASSVSPAANTEAFFGQGTRLTVV.

The CDR3 DNA is TGCGCCAGCAGCTTGCGGGGGAACACTGAAGCTTTCTTT. Protein sequence: CASSLRGNTEAFF. The chain carries TRBV4-3 and TRBJ1-1; D is unresolved. Germline V gene data show CDR1 as LGHNA and CDR2 as YSLEER. The CDR3 extends over 13 amino acids. Trimming removed 5 bases from V and 1 base from J, with 8 bases in between.

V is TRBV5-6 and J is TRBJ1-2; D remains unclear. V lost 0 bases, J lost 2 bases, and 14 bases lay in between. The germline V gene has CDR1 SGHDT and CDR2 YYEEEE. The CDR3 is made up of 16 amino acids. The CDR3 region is CASSLGAHTRNYGYTF. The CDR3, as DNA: TGTGCCAGCAGCTTGGGGGCACATACACGAAACTATGGCTACACCTTC.

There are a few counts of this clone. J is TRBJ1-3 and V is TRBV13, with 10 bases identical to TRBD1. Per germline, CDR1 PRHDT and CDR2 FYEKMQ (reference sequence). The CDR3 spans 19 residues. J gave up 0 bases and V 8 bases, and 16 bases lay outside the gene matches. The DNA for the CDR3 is TGTGCCAGCCACCTTTGGACAGGGGGAAGGGTTAGCTCTGGAAACACCATATATTTT. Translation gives CASHLWTGGRVSSGNTIYF.

The CDR3, as DNA: TGCGCCAGCAGTGAGTCCAGGGACTGGGATGAGCAGTTCTTC. Translating gives CASSESRDWDEQFF. This chain uses TRBV10-1 with TRBJ2-1; the D gene is possibly TRBD2 (6 bases). Trimming removed 0 bases from V and 8 bases from J, with 11 bases in between. The CDR3 covers 14 residues. Germline V gene lookup returns CDR1 WNHNN and CDR2 SYGVQD (reference sequence).

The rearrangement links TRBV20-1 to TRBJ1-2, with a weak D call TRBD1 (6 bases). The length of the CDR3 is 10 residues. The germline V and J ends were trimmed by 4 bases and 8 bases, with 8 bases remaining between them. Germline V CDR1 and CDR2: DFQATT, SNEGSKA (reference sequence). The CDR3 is CSATGVGYTF. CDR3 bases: TGCAGTGCTACAGGGGTAGGCTACACCTTC.

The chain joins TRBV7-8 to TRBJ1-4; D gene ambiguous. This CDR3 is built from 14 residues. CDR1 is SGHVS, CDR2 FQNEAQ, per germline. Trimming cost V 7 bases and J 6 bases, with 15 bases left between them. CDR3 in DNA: TGTGCCAGCACCCCCGAGTGGCGAGATGAAAAACTGTTTTTT. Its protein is CASTPEWRDEKLFF. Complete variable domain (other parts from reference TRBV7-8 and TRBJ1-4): GAGVSQSPRYKVAKRGQDVALRCDPISGHVSLFWYQQALGQGPEFLTYFQNEAQLDKSGLPSDRFFAERPEGSVSTLKIQRTQQEDSAVYLCASTPEWRDEKLFFGSGTQLSVL.

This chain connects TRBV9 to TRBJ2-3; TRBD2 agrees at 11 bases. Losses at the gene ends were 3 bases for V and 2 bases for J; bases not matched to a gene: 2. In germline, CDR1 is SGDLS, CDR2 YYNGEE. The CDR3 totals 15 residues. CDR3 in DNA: TGTGCCAGCAGCGGACTAGCGGGGACCACAGATACGCAGTATTTT. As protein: CASSGLAGTTDTQYF.

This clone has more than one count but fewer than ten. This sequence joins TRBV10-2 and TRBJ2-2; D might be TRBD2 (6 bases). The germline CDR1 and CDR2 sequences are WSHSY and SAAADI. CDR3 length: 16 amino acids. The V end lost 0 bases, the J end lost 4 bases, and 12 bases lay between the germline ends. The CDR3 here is CASSESRLVITGELFF. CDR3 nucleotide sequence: TGCGCCAGCAGTGAGTCGAGACTAGTGATCACCGGGGAGCTGTTTTTT.

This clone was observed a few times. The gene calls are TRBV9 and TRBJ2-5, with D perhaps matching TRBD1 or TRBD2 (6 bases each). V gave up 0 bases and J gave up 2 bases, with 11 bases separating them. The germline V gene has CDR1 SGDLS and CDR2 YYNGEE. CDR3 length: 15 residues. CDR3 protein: CASSVGGRGQETQYF. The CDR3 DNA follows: TGTGCCAGCAGCGTAGGGGGGCGGGGACAAGAGACCCAGTACTTC. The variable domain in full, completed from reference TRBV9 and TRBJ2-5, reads DSGVTQTPKHLITATGQRVTLRCSPRSGDLSVYWYQQSLDQGLQFLIQYYNGEERAKGNILERFSAQQFPDLHSELNLSSLELGDSALYFCASSVGGRGQETQYFGPGTRLLVL.

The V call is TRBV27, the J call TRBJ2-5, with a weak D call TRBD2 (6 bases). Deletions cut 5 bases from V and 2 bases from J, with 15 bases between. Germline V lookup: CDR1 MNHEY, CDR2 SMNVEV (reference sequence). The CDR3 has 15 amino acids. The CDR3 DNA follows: TGTGCCAGCAGTCCGCTAGCGTCGATACAAGAGACCCAGTACTTC. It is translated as CASSPLASIQETQYF.